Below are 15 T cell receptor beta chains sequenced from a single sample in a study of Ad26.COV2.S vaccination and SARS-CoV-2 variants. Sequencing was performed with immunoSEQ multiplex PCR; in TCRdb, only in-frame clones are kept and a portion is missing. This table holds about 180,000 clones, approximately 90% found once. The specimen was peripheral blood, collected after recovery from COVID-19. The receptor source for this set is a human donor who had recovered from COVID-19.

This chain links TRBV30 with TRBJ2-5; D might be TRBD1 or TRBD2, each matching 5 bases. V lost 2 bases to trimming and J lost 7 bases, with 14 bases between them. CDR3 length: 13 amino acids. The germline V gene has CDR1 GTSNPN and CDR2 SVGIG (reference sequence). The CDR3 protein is CAWSSGSRGTQYF. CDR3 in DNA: TGTGCCTGGAGTTCAGGGTCCCGGGGGACCCAGTACTTC.

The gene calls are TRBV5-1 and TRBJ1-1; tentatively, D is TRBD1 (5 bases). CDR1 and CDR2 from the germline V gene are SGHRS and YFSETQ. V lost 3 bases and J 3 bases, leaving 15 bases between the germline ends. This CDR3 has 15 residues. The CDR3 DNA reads TGCGCCAGCAGCTCATTAGGGGCCGCCGACACTGAAGCTTTCTTT. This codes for CASSSLGAADTEAFF.

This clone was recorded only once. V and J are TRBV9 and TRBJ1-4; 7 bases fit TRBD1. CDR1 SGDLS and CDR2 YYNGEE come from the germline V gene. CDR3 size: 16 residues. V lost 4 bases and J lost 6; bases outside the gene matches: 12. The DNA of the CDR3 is TGTGCCAGCAGCCTACACAGGGGAAGTCGGGATGAAAAACTGTTTTTT. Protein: CASSLHRGSRDEKLFF.

The CDR3 DNA reads as TGCAGCGTTGGGACTCAGGGCCGCGGGGGCTACACCTTC. This codes for CSVGTQGRGGYTF. V and J are TRBV29-1 and TRBJ1-2, with D possibly being TRBD1 (5 bases). Germline assignment: CDR1 SQVTM and CDR2 ANQGSEA. The V end was cut by 4 bases, the J end by 8 bases, with 17 bases between. The CDR3 spans 13 residues.

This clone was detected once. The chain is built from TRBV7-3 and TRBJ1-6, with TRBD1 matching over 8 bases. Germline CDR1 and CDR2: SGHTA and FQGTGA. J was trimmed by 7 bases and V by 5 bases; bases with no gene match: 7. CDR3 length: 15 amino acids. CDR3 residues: CASSPSGGWNSPLHF. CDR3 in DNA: TGTGCCAGCAGCCCGTCAGGGGGCTGGAATTCACCCCTCCACTTT.

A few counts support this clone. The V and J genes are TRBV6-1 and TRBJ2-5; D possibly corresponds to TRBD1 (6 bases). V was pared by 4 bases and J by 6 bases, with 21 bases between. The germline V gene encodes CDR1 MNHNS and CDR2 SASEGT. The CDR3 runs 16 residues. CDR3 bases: TGTGCCAGCAGTGCCTCGCCGGGACAATGGGAGAAGACCCAGTACTTC. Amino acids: CASSASPGQWEKTQYF.

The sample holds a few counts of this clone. The CDR3 coding sequence is TGTGCCAGCAGCGAGCACACCGGTAGGACCGGGGAGCTGTTTTTT. The encoded protein is CASSEHTGRTGELFF. The chain joins TRBV28 to TRBJ2-2; the D is unclear. Germline V CDR1 and CDR2: MDHEN, SYDVKM. There are 15 residues in the CDR3. The V gene lost 6 bases and the J gene lost 5 bases, with 16 bases spanning the gap.

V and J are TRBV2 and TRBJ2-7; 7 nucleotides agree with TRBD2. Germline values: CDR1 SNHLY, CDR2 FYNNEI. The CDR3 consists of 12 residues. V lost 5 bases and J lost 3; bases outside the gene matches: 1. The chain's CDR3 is CASSSSGYEQYF. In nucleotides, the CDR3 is TGTGCCAGCAGTTCTAGCGGCTACGAGCAGTACTTC.

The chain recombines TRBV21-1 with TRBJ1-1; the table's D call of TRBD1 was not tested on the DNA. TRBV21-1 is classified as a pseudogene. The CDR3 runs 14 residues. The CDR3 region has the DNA TGTGCCAGCAGCAAAGGACAGGGAAGGGAAAGAGCTTTCTTT. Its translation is CASSKGQGRERAFF.

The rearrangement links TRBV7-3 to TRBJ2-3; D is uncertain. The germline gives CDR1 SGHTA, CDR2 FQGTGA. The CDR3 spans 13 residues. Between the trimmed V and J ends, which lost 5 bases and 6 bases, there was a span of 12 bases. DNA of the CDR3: TGTGCCAGCAGCCTACCAACGGTGGATACGCAGTATTTT. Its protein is CASSLPTVDTQYF.

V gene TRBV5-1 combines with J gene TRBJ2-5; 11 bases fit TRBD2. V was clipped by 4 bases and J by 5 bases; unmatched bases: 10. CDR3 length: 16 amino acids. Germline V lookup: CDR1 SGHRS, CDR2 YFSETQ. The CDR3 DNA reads TGCGCCAGCAGCGCACTAGCGGGGGCCCCCGGGGAGACCCAGTACTTC. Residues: CASSALAGAPGETQYF.

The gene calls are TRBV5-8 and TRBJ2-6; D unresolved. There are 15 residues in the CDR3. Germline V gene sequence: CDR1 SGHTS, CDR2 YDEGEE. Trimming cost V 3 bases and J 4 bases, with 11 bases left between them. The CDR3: CASSWMVPGANVLTF. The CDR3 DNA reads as TGTGCCAGCAGCTGGATGGTCCCCGGGGCCAACGTCCTGACTTTC.

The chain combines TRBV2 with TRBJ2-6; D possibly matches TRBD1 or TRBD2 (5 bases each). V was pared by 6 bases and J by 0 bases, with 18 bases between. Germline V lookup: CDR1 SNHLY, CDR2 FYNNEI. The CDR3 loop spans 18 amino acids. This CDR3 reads CASSSGLRLSSGANVLTF. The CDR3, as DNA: TGTGCCAGCAGCTCGGGGCTTAGGCTTTCCTCTGGGGCCAACGTCCTGACTTTC.

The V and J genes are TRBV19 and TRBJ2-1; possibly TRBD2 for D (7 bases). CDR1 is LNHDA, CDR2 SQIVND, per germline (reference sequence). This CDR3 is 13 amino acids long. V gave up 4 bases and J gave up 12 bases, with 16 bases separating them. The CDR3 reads CASSNGGASWQFF. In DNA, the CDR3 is TGTGCCAGTAGTAATGGGGGGGCGTCGTGGCAGTTCTTC.

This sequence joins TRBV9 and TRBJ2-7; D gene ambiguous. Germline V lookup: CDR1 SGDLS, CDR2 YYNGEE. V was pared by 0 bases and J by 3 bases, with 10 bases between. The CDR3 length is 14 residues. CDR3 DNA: TGTGCCAGCAGCGTAGATGGCAGAAACTACGAGCAGTACTTC. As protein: CASSVDGRNYEQYF.